The clone carrying this TCR beta chain has a handful of counts. Its specificity is unknown. The data belong to a study of T cell repertoires in cytomegalovirus infection. Across the study: Researchers turned to recently identified HLA-C-restricted CMV epitopes as well as well-studied HLA-B-restricted ones. Both a matching HLA type and CMV infection were indicated by public TCR beta signatures. Findings and limits, study-wide: HLA-C-restricted CMV clonotypes gave the most frequent clonotype in two of eight donors. Totalled public TCR beta family frequency picked out people who carried CMV plus the relevant HLA.

TCRdb reprocessed the reads with MiXCR, giving one entry per CDR3 protein. Of 640,000 or so distinct CDR3 sequences in the sample, around 31% were seen once. V lost 6 bases and J lost 8; bases outside the gene matches: 12. Per germline, CDR1 LNHDA and CDR2 SQIVND (reference sequence). The CDR3 is made up of 15 amino acids. This chain joins TRBV19 and TRBJ2-1; TRBD2 matches at 8 bases. Sequences were derived from cultured PBMCs, sampled from culture after CMV antigen stimulation. The receptor was isolated from a human donor in good health (CMV status not recorded). Some clones in this sample may be carry-over from other donors' samples. In DNA, the CDR3 is TGTGCCAGTAGCGACCGTGGGACTAGTGAGTATGAGCAGTTCTTC. This sequence encodes CASSDRGTSEYEQFF.